Sequencing of this T cell receptor (beta chain) was carried out in a study of cytomegalovirus exposure and HLA in healthy donors. Study-level background: An earlier analysis found fewer than 140 million unique TCR beta sequences from 150 million to 200 million T cells.

General observations from the study: By HLA locus, TCR association rates varied in a later analysis, with DRB1 showing the most and HLA-C the fewest. In all likelihood, a cluster of highly shared sequence variants was a sequencing artifact.

The CDR3 is 16 residues long. CDR1 is LGHNA and CDR2 is YSLEER in the germline V gene. The V gene lost 1 base and the J gene lost 2 bases, with 12 bases spanning the gap. PCR amplification relied on 60 Vbeta primers (plus 13 Jbeta primers). Produced via immunoSEQ multiplex PCR; TCRdb's table is partial and in-frame only. The table records about 31,000 clones, 80% to 90% of them present only once. There are a few counts of this clone. What it recognizes is unknown. The clonotype originates from a boy between 5 and 17 years old in good health and CMV-seronegative. The specimen sequenced was PBMCs. V gene TRBV4-3 combines with J gene TRBJ1-3, with TRBD1 as a possible D gene (6 bases). DNA for the CDR3: TGCGCCAGCAGCCAAGGGTTAACAGGGACTGGAAACACCATATATTTT. It yields the protein CASSQGLTGTGNTIYF.